This TCR beta chain is from a study of chemoradiotherapy in HPV16-positive cancers. Study details: Two HPV16-positive patients' cells yielded candidate HPV-specific clones and common motifs.

Study-wide points: The functional HPV-specific definition rests on just a couple of HPV16-positive patients.

With regard to this clone: What it binds is not known.

The repertoire was sequenced with immunoSEQ multiplex PCR; TCRdb's copy has only in-frame clones and lacks some. The sample records roughly 24,000 clones, roughly 89% being singletons. Repeated repertoire sampling spanned the course of chemoradiotherapy. Trimming stripped 8 bases from V and 5 bases from J, with 9 bases between. Germline lookup yields CDR1 MNHEY and CDR2 SVGAGI. This CDR3 region has 11 residues. The clonotype was recovered from a human donor with HPV-associated anogenital cancer. The sequencing here drew on blood, taken from a patient who underwent chemoradiotherapy. V is TRBV6-5 and J is TRBJ2-5; no definite D call. The CDR3 is CASGGVETQYF. The CDR3, as DNA: TGTGCCAGCGGCGGTGTCGAGACCCAGTACTTC.